The rows below give T cell receptor beta chains drawn from one sample of a study of graft-versus-host responses after intestinal transplantation. Profiling relied on immunoSEQ multiplex PCR, and the TCRdb table lists in-frame clones only, not all of them. This sample carries tens of thousands of clones, roughly 92% of them seen once, and the ten largest clones take around 7%. The source material was bone marrow, sampled nearly 750 days after intestinal transplantation. The receptors originated from a human patient who received an intestinal transplant, so some T cells may come from the graft donor. Both conserved end residues are part of each CDR3. Fields, in order: clone size, D gene, J gene, V gene, CDR3 protein, CDR3 DNA. A D gene is named only where the DNA matches it firmly. Clone sizes are given selectively: once, few, many, or a class where the clone is expanded.

NA TRBD2 TRBJ2-1 TRBV5-1 CASSSVWVAGGRSLASNEQFF TGCGCCAGCAGCTCGGTGTGGGTAGCGGGGGGACGATCTCTAGCTTCCAATGAGCAGTTCTTC
NA NA TRBJ2-3 TRBV9 CASSVSPRGKEITDTQYF TGTGCCAGCAGCGTAAGTCCCCGGGGGAAGGAGATCACAGATACGCAGTATTTT
NA NA TRBJ2-7 TRBV5-1 CASSLEGVEQYF TGCGCCAGCAGCTTGGAGGGTGTCGAGCAGTACTTC
once NA TRBJ1-6 TRBV7-9 CASTLTRSRDSPLHF TGTGCCAGCACCCTAACGAGGTCCAGGGACTCACCCCTCCACTTT
NA TRBD1 TRBJ2-5 TRBV5-4 CASSLGGGQGQETQYF TGTGCCAGCAGCTTGGGTGGGGGACAGGGACAAGAGACCCAGTACTTC
NA NA TRBJ2-7 TRBV2 CASSRDGYEQYF TGTGCCAGCAGTCGGGACGGTTACGAGCAGTACTTC
NA NA TRBJ1-2 TRBV5-1 CASSLRGSSAQANYGYTF TGCGCCAGCAGCTTGCGGGGCTCCAGCGCCCAAGCTAACTATGGCTACACCTTC
NA NA TRBJ2-5 TRBV11-2 CASSLDFQGYQETQYF TGTGCCAGCAGCTTAGATTTCCAGGGGTATCAAGAGACCCAGTACTTC
NA NA TRBJ1-2 TRBV5-5 CASSLIGGPNYGYTF TGTGCCAGCAGCTTAATCGGGGGGCCTAACTATGGCTACACCTTC
NA NA TRBJ1-1 TRBV27 CASRSGGTEAFF TGTGCCAGCAGAAGTGGGGGGACTGAAGCTTTCTTT
NA NA TRBJ2-3 TRBV6-4 CASSEQGDTQYF TGTGCCAGCAGTGAACAAGGAGATACGCAGTATTTT
once TRBD2 TRBJ2-5 TRBV5-1 CASSWGAGEETQYF TGCGCCAGCAGCTGGGGAGCGGGGGAAGAGACCCAGTACTTC
NA TRBD2 TRBJ2-5 TRBV5-1 CASSLAGSKETQYF TGCGCCAGCAGCTTAGCGGGGAGCAAAGAGACCCAGTACTTC
once NA TRBJ1-1 TRBV5-6 CASSLWTNTEAFF TGTGCCAGCAGCTTATGGACGAACACTGAAGCTTTCTTT
NA TRBD2 TRBJ2-1 TRBV4-2 CASSQGSVWREGHNEQFF TGTGCCAGCAGCCAAGGTTCTGTTTGGCGGGAGGGACACAATGAGCAGTTCTTC
few TRBD1 TRBJ1-1 TRBV30 CAWSVPGQSNTEAFF TGTGCCTGGAGTGTGCCGGGACAGTCGAACACTGAAGCTTTCTTT
NA NA TRBJ2-2 TRBV5-4 CASSVGTGELFF TGTGCCAGCAGCGTAGGTACCGGGGAGCTGTTTTTT
NA TRBD2 TRBJ2-3 TRBV5-4 CASSYMGEGGDTQYF TGTGCCAGCAGCTACATGGGGGAGGGAGGAGATACGCAGTATTTT
NA NA TRBJ2-3 TRBV18 CASSSRDPSTDTQYF TGTGCCAGCTCAAGCAGGGACCCGAGCACAGATACGCAGTATTTT
NA NA TRBJ2-2 TRBV7-7 CASSSGPRRGAMNYGELFF TGTGCCAGCAGCTCGGGACCTAGAAGGGGCGCGATGAATTACGGGGAGCTGTTTTTT
NA TRBD2 TRBJ2-1 TRBV9 CASSSSGGGIYNEQFF TGTGCCAGCAGCTCTAGCGGGGGGGGAATCTACAATGAGCAGTTCTTC
NA NA TRBJ2-5 TRBV6-5 CASSRGETQYF TGTGCCAGCAGCAGGGGAGAGACCCAGTACTTC
once TRBD1 TRBJ2-3 TRBV11-3 CASSWDRVTDTQYF TGTGCCAGCAGCTGGGACAGGGTAACAGATACGCAGTATTTT
NA TRBD1 TRBJ2-5 TRBV6-1 CASSLTGGGETQYF TGTGCCAGCAGTTTGACAGGGGGCGGGGAGACCCAGTACTTC
NA NA TRBJ1-1 TRBV7-9 CASSRAPAAEAFF TGTGCCAGCAGCCGGGCGCCAGCCGCTGAAGCTTTCTTT
NA NA TRBJ2-2 TRBV2 CASSVGPLGSGGELFF TGTGCCAGCAGTGTGGGCCCCTTGGGGTCCGGCGGGGAGCTGTTTTTT
NA NA TRBJ1-5 TRBV23-1 CASSQFCGVFSHYSNQPQHF TGCGCCAGCAGTCAATTTTGTGGGGTTTTCAGCCATTATAGCAATCAGCCCCAGCATTTT
NA TRBD2 TRBJ2-1 TRBV19 CASSIALAGPYNEQFF TGTGCCAGTAGTATAGCGCTAGCGGGACCCTACAATGAGCAGTTCTTC
NA TRBD2 TRBJ2-1 TRBV19 CASSPPPALLAGGPRYNEQFF TGTGCCAGTAGTCCTCCCCCGGCCTTATTAGCGGGGGGGCCGAGGTACAATGAGCAGTTCTTC
NA NA TRBJ2-3 TRBV7-9 CASSPRVGGTDTQYF TGTGCCAGCAGCCCCAGGGTTGGGGGCACAGATACGCAGTATTTT
NA NA TRBJ2-5 TRBV10-3 CAISEYARLEGEKETQYF TGTGCCATCAGTGAGTATGCACGTCTGGAGGGGGAGAAAGAGACCCAGTACTTC
NA NA TRBJ1-6 TRBV6-5 CASSYELTYNSPLHF TGTGCCAGCAGTTACGAGCTTACCTATAATTCACCCCTCCACTTT
NA NA TRBJ2-2 TRBV11-2 CASSLVGTGELFF TGTGCCAGCAGCTTAGTGGGCACCGGGGAGCTGTTTTTT
few NA TRBJ1-6 TRBV21-1 CALPGQGFSPLHF TGTGCCTTGCCGGGACAGGGTTTCTCACCCCTCCACTTT
NA NA TRBJ2-3 TRBV7-9 CASSFGGTSTDTQYF TGTGCCAGCAGCTTTGGCGGGACTAGCACAGATACGCAGTATTTT
NA NA TRBJ2-4 TRBV29-1 CSVEDLLDPRNIQYF TGCAGCGTTGAAGATCTTCTGGACCCAAGAAACATTCAGTACTTC
NA NA TRBJ1-1 TRBV7-3 CASSLNANTEAFF TGTGCCAGCAGCTTAAACGCGAACACTGAAGCTTTCTTT
NA NA TRBJ2-3 TRBV27 CASSSDRVTDTQYF TGTGCCAGCTCCTCGGATCGGGTAACAGATACGCAGTATTTT
NA NA TRBJ2-1 TRBV28 CASSLRELEQFF TGTGCCAGCAGTTTGCGGGAACTTGAGCAGTTCTTC
once NA TRBJ2-1 TRBV5-4 CASSPYSGTPNNEQFF TGTGCCAGCAGCCCCTACTCCGGGACTCCTAACAATGAGCAGTTCTTC
NA NA TRBJ1-5 TRBV28 CASSLFKNDQPQHF TGTGCCAGCAGTTTATTCAAAAATGATCAGCCCCAGCATTTT
NA NA TRBJ1-1 TRBV4-1 CASSQDRDPTEAFF TGCGCCAGCAGCCAAGATCGGGACCCGACTGAAGCTTTCTTT
NA NA TRBJ1-1 TRBV5-1 CASSRTPNTEAFF TGCGCCAGCAGCCGCACACCGAACACTGAAGCTTTCTTT
NA NA TRBJ2-7 TRBV7-2 CASSLVRSYEQYF TGTGCCAGCAGCTTAGTACGGTCCTACGAGCAGTACTTC
NA NA TRBJ2-3 TRBV11-2 CASSFGINTDTQYF TGTGCCAGCAGCTTTGGAATTAACACAGATACGCAGTATTTT
NA NA TRBJ1-1 TRBV6-1 CASRASYTEAFF TGTGCCAGCCGTGCCTCATACACTGAAGCTTTCTTT
NA TRBD2 TRBJ2-1 TRBV9 CASSVGGLAGFYNEQFF TGTGCCAGCAGCGTAGGAGGACTAGCGGGATTCTACAATGAGCAGTTCTTC
NA NA TRBJ2-7 TRBV5-4 CASSLALRDGEQYF TGTGCCAGCAGCTTGGCTTTGAGGGACGGTGAGCAGTACTTC
NA NA TRBJ2-1 TRBV6-5 CASSYSLPSGMGEQFF TGTGCCAGCAGTTACTCCTTACCGTCAGGAATGGGTGAGCAGTTCTTC
few NA TRBJ1-5 TRBV7-9 CASSFGGVDQPQHF TGTGCCAGCAGCTTCGGGGGAGTCGATCAGCCCCAGCATTTT
NA NA TRBJ1-1 TRBV7-3 CASSLYQGTEAFF TGTGCCAGCAGCCTCTATCAGGGCACTGAAGCTTTCTTT
NA TRBD1 TRBJ1-2 TRBV29-1 CSVVDREVGYGYTF TGCAGCGTTGTAGACAGGGAGGTTGGCTATGGCTACACCTTC
NA TRBD1 TRBJ2-7 TRBV9 CASSLGGQGHEQYF TGTGCCAGCAGCTTAGGGGGACAGGGCCACGAGCAGTACTTC
NA NA TRBJ1-5 TRBV7-3 CASSLDENQPQHF TGTGCCAGCAGCTTAGACGAAAATCAGCCCCAGCATTTT
NA NA TRBJ1-6 TRBV5-4 CASSSEGELATPLHF TGTGCCAGCAGCTCTGAGGGGGAGCTGGCTACACCCCTCCACTTT
NA TRBD2 TRBJ2-3 TRBV11-2 CASSLGPAGGSDTQYF TGTGCCAGCAGCCTAGGACCAGCGGGAGGGTCCGATACGCAGTATTTT
NA NA TRBJ2-7 TRBV7-2 CASSLAGGAYEQYF TGTGCCAGCAGCCTAGCCGGGGGAGCGTACGAGCAGTACTTC
NA NA TRBJ1-5 TRBV6-1 CASSGPPGRNQPQHF TGTGCCAGCAGTGGCCCTCCAGGACGGAATCAGCCCCAGCATTTT
NA NA TRBJ2-2 TRBV6-5 CASSYQGGTITGELFF TGTGCCAGCAGTTACCAGGGAGGGACAATCACCGGGGAGCTGTTTTTT